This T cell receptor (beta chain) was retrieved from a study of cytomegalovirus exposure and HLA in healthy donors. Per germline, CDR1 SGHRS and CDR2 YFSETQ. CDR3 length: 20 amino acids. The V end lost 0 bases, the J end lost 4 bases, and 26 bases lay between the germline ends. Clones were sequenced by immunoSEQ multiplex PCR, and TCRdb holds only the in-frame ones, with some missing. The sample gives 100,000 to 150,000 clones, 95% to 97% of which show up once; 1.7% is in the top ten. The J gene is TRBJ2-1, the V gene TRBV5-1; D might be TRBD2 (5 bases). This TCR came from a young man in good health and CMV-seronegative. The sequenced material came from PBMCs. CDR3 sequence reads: CASSLAGILVEIGEYNEQFF. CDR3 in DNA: TGCGCCAGCAGCTTGGCCGGAATACTAGTTGAGATTGGGGAATACAATGAGCAGTTCTTC.